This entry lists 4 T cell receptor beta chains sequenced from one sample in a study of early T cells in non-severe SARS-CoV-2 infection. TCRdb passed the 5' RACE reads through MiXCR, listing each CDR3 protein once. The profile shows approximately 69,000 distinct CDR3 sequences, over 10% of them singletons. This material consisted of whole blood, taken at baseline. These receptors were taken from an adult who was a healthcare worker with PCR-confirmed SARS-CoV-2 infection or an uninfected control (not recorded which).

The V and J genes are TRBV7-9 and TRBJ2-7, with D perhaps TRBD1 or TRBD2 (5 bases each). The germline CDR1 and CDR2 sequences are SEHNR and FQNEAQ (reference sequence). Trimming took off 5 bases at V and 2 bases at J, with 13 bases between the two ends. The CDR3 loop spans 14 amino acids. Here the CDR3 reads CASSAGTAPYEQYF. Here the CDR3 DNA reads TGTGCCAGCAGCGCCGGGACCGCGCCCTACGAGCAGTACTTC.

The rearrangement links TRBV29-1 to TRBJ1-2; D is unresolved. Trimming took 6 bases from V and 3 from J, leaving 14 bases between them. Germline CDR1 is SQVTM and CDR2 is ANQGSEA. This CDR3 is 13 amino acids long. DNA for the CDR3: TGCAGCGTGAATGATGGGCTCGACTATGGCTACACCTTC. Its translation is CSVNDGLDYGYTF.

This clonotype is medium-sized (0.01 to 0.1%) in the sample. As DNA, the CDR3 is TGTGCCAGCAGCTCGGGGACTAGCGGGGGTGAGAACACCGGGGAGCTGTTTTTT. Protein sequence: CASSSGTSGGENTGELFF. The V gene is TRBV7-3, the J gene TRBJ2-2, with 14 bases identical to TRBD2. Germline values: CDR1 SGHTA, CDR2 FQGTGA. After removal of 4 bases from V and 1 base from J, the junction contained 5 bases not matched to a gene. The CDR3 is made up of 18 amino acids.

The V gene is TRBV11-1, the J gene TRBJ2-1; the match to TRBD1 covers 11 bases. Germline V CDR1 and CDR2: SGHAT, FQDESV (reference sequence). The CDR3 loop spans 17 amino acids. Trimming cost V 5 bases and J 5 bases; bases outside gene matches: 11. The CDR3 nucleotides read TGTGCCAGCAGCCGCCCCTTCGGACAGGGGGCGGACAATGAGCAGTTCTTC. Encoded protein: CASSRPFGQGADNEQFF.